The 10 T cell receptor beta chains in this list originate from one sample, sequenced in a study of OX40 agonist ivuxolimab in advanced cancers. This table comes from immunoSEQ multiplex PCR, and its TCRdb copy is limited to in-frame clones, with some not included. The table has about 46,000 clones, 89% seen once. Specimen: CD4+ or CD8+ T cells sorted from blood, collected in a trial of the OX40 agonist ivuxolimab. These receptors all come from an adult with an advanced solid tumor such as melanoma, head and neck, liver or kidney cancer.

V usage is TRBV6-5 and J usage is TRBJ2-7; 7 bases map to TRBD1. The V and J ends lost 4 bases and 3 bases, in that order; junction bases with no gene match: 9. Germline-derived CDR1 and CDR2 are MNHEY and SVGAGI. This CDR3 is 15 amino acids long. CDR3 nucleotides: TGTGCCAGCAGTTTGAGGGACAGTCCGCTCTACGAGCAGTACTTC. Translating gives CASSLRDSPLYEQYF.

This chain joins TRBV10-3 and TRBJ2-7; 8 bases are a match to TRBD2. Germline V lookup: CDR1 ENHRY, CDR2 SYGVKD. J was trimmed by 4 bases and V by 2 bases; bases with no gene match: 22. The CDR3 consists of 20 residues. CDR3 region: CAISEPGFPGGPYSRYEQYF. The CDR3 nucleotides are TGTGCCATCAGTGAGCCAGGTTTCCCGGGAGGGCCCTATAGTAGGTACGAGCAGTACTTC.

The CDR3 loop is CASSLILGTDTQYF. The CDR3 DNA follows: TGTGCCAGCAGTTTAATTCTTGGCACAGATACGCAGTATTTT. The V gene is TRBV27, the J gene TRBJ2-3; D is unclear. This CDR3 has 14 amino acids. V lost 2 bases, J lost 1 base, and 7 bases lay in between. In germline, CDR1 is MNHEY, CDR2 SMNVEV (reference sequence).

This clone was counted once. The CDR3 DNA reads TGCACCAGCAGCCATCCCTGGCCCCAGCATTTT. Amino acid sequence: CTSSHPWPQHF. The chain recombines TRBV1 with TRBJ1-5. TRBV1 constitutes a pseudogene. This CDR3 is built from 11 residues.

The chain has TRBV15 and TRBJ2-3; 7 bases match TRBD2. The V gene end was trimmed by 6 bases and the J gene end by 6 bases; junction bases not matched to a gene: 12. CDR1 is LNHNV, CDR2 YYDKDF, per germline (reference sequence). CDR3 length: 15 amino acids. The CDR3 region is CATRSGATDLDTQYF. CDR3 nucleotide sequence: TGTGCCACCAGGAGCGGGGCGACCGATCTGGATACGCAGTATTTT.

The V and J genes are TRBV19 and TRBJ2-3; D is possibly TRBD1 (6 bases). The germline V and J ends were trimmed by 7 bases and 8 bases, with 22 bases remaining between them. The CDR3 runs 15 residues. Germline V gene sequence: CDR1 LNHDA, CDR2 SQIVND (reference sequence). This chain's CDR3 is CASIPEAGAPGTQYF. The CDR3 bases are TGTGCCAGTATCCCCGAGGCAGGGGCACCGGGTACGCAGTATTTT. The full variable domain, its missing parts supplied by reference TRBV19 and TRBJ2-3, is DGGITQSPKYLFRKEGQNVTLSCEQNLNHDAMYWYRQDPGQGLRLIYYSQIVNDFQKGDIAEGYSVSREKKESFPLTVTSAQKNPTAFYLCASIPEAGAPGTQYFGPGTRLTVL.

This chain connects TRBV14 to TRBJ2-1, with D possibly TRBD2 on 5 matching bases. Deletions cut 2 bases from V and 9 bases from J, with 5 bases between. CDR1 is SGHDN and CDR2 is FVKESK in the germline V gene. There are 11 residues in the CDR3. CDR3 sequence: CASSQSGEQFF. DNA for the CDR3: TGTGCCAGCAGCCAAAGCGGTGAGCAGTTCTTC.

V usage is TRBV11-2 and J usage is TRBJ2-3; D unclear. CDR1 and CDR2 from the germline V gene are SGHAT and FQNNGV. The CDR3 spans 14 residues. Deletions cut 0 bases from V and 2 bases from J, with 6 bases between. Here the CDR3 DNA reads TGTGCCAGCAGCTTAGATCGACACACAGATACGCAGTATTTT. This translates into CASSLDRHTDTQYF.

V gene TRBV7-9 combines with J gene TRBJ1-3; 12 bases are a match to TRBD1. The junction had 11 bases not matched to a gene; V was cut back by 7 bases and J by 1 base. This CDR3 region has 18 residues. Germline-derived CDR1 and CDR2 are SEHNR and FQNEAQ (reference sequence). CDR3 sequence: CASTYPGTGGFSGNTIYF. The CDR3, as DNA: TGTGCCAGCACCTACCCCGGGACAGGGGGCTTTTCTGGAAACACCATATATTTT.

The chain couples TRBV30 to TRBJ2-7, with D possibly being TRBD1 (6 bases). Germline values: CDR1 GTSNPN, CDR2 SVGIG (reference sequence). The CDR3 has 14 residues. Trimming cost V 5 bases and J 4 bases, with 18 bases left between them. In nucleotides, the CDR3 is TGTGCCTGGTCACCACCGGGACAAACTTACGAGCAGTACTTC. Encoded protein: CAWSPPGQTYEQYF.